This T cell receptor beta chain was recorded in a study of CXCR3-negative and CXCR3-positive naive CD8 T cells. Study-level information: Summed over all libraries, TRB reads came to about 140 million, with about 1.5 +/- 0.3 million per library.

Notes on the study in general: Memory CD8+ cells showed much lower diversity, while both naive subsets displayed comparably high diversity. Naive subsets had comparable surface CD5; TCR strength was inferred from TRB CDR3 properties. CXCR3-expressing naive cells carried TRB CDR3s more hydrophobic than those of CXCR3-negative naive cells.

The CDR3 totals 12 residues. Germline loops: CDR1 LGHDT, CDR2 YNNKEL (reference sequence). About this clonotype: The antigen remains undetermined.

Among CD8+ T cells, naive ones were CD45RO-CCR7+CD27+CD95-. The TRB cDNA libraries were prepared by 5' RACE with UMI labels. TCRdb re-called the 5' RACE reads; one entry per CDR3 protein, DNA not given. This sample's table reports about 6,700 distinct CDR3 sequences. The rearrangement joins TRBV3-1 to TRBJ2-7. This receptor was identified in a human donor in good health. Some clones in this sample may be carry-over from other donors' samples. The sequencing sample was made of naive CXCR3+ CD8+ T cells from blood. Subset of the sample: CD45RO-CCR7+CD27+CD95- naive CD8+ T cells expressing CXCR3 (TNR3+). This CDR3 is CASSQDTYEQYF.